These 30 T cell receptor beta chains were sequenced from one sample in a study of blood T cell repertoires in COVID-19. Sequenced by immunoSEQ multiplex PCR; TCRdb stores in-frame clones only, minus some. The sample contains roughly 140,000 clones, under 80% of which appear only once. The sample was peripheral blood. The receptor source for this set is a man between 60 and 75 years old with acute or convalescent COVID-19.

This chain joins TRBV11-2 and TRBJ2-7; TRBD1 is a possible D gene (5 bases). In germline, CDR1 is SGHAT, CDR2 FQNNGV. The CDR3 is 14 residues long. The V gene lost 1 base and the J gene lost 0 bases, with 7 bases spanning the gap. DNA for the CDR3: TGTGCCAGCAGCTTAGTAGACAGCTCCTACGAGCAGTACTTC. Translation: CASSLVDSSYEQYF.

This clone appeared once. The V call is TRBV5-1, the J call TRBJ2-7; a possible D gene is TRBD1 (6 bases). Germline CDR1 and CDR2: SGHRS and YFSETQ. V was cut by 0 bases and J by 4 bases, with 14 bases left in between. The CDR3 is 15 residues long. The CDR3, as DNA: TGCGCCAGCAGCTTGGTTGCGACAGGAGAGTACGAGCAGTACTTC. Encoded protein: CASSLVATGEYEQYF.

This rearrangement joins TRBV7-9 to TRBJ2-2; D possibly corresponds to TRBD1 (6 bases). CDR1 is SEHNR, CDR2 FQNEAQ, per germline (reference sequence). The CDR3 is 15 residues long. Trimming cost V 5 bases and J 4 bases, with 14 bases left between them. CDR3 sequence: CASSPQGWGTGELFF. For the CDR3, the DNA is TGTGCCAGCAGCCCACAGGGTTGGGGCACCGGGGAGCTGTTTTTT.

The chain uses TRBV7-2 and TRBJ1-2; possibly TRBD1 for D (6 bases). Germline V gene sequence: CDR1 SGHTA, CDR2 FQGNSA. The length of the CDR3 is 17 residues. V dropped 1 base and J dropped 0 bases, with 15 bases sitting between them. Here the CDR3 DNA reads TGTGCCAGCAGCTTAGTGGGGGGGCCCCGGGCTAACTATGGCTACACCTTC. It translates to CASSLVGGPRANYGYTF.

The chain joins TRBV2 to TRBJ2-7, with TRBD1 matching over 8 bases. The germline gives CDR1 SNHLY, CDR2 FYNNEI. The CDR3 length is 14 residues. Trimming removed 7 bases from V and 0 bases from J; junction bases left unmatched: 5. CDR3 nucleotides: TGTGCCAGCAAGGGACAGGCAGCCTCCTACGAGCAGTACTTC. Protein sequence: CASKGQAASYEQYF.

The chain carries TRBV3-1 (or the pseudogene TRBV3-2) and TRBJ2-1; D uncertain. Trimming stripped 4 bases from V and 1 base from J, with 11 bases between. The CDR3 length is 15 residues. Per germline, CDR1 LGHDT and CDR2 YNNKEL (reference sequence). CDR3 in DNA: TGTGCCAGCAGCCCTAGGTGGGTGTCCTACAATGAGCAGTTCTTC. Its translation is CASSPRWVSYNEQFF.

The chain is built from TRBV5-1 and TRBJ2-7, with D unclear. Germline V gene lookup returns CDR1 SGHRS and CDR2 YFSETQ. V lost 1 base to trimming and J lost 6 bases, with 17 bases between them. CDR3 length equals 15 residues. The CDR3 loop reads CASSLTGSRLGEQYF. CDR3 DNA sequence: TGCGCCAGCAGCTTGACCGGCTCGAGGTTAGGCGAGCAGTACTTC.

CDR3 sequence reads: CASSGGLAGVGNEQFF. The CDR3 region has the DNA TGTGCCAGCAGTGGGGGACTAGCGGGAGTTGGCAATGAGCAGTTCTTC. The rearrangement uses TRBV2 and TRBJ2-1, with TRBD2 identical over 14 bases. With 4 bases clipped from V and 6 bases from J, the junction kept 5 bases outside the gene matches. The germline gives CDR1 SNHLY, CDR2 FYNNEI. This CDR3 has 16 residues. The variable domain in full, with the rest retrieved from reference TRBV2 and TRBJ2-1, is EPEVTQTPSHQVTQMGQEVILRCVPISNHLYFYWYRQILGQKVEFLVSFYNNEISEKSEIFDDQFSVERPDGSNFTLKIRSTKLEDSAMYFCASSGGLAGVGNEQFFGPGTRLTVL.

This clone occurred a few times. V gene TRBV29-1 combines with J gene TRBJ2-5; 14 bases line up with TRBD2. CDR3 length: 19 amino acids. The germline V gene has CDR1 SQVTM and CDR2 ANQGSEA. V trimming: 1 base; J trimming: 3 bases; junction bases outside the gene matches: 13. The CDR3 region is CSVEATKGLAGVREETQYF. Here the CDR3 DNA reads TGCAGCGTTGAAGCGACGAAGGGACTAGCGGGAGTCAGGGAAGAGACCCAGTACTTC.

In its sample, this clone was seen a few times. The J gene is TRBJ2-3, the V gene TRBV11-2, with 9 bases identical to TRBD2. V dropped 2 bases and J dropped 1; count of bases not matched to a gene: 4. CDR1 SGHAT and CDR2 FQNNGV come from the germline V gene. The CDR3 loop spans 16 amino acids. CDR3 nucleotide sequence: TGTGCCAGCAGCTTATTCAGGACTAGCGGCACAGATACGCAGTATTTT. Residues: CASSLFRTSGTDTQYF.

The V call is TRBV6-1, the J call TRBJ2-6; D call uncertain. Trimming removed 3 bases from V and 0 bases from J, with 12 bases in between. The CDR3 spans 17 residues. In germline, CDR1 is MNHNS, CDR2 SASEGT. CDR3: CASSEGSFYSGANVLTF. CDR3 coding DNA: TGTGCCAGCAGTGAGGGCAGTTTTTACTCTGGGGCCAACGTCCTGACTTTC.

The V gene is TRBV2, the J gene TRBJ2-7; 10 positions agree with TRBD1. J lost 1 base, V lost 5 bases, and 2 bases had no gene match. The CDR3 is 14 residues long. Per the germline V gene, CDR1 is SNHLY and CDR2 is FYNNEI. This chain's CDR3 is CASSQDRGSYEQYF. The DNA of the CDR3 is TGTGCCAGCAGTCAGGACAGGGGGTCCTACGAGCAGTACTTC. Looking up the rest from reference TRBV2 and TRBJ2-7 gives the full variable domain: EPEVTQTPSHQVTQMGQEVILRCVPISNHLYFYWYRQILGQKVEFLVSFYNNEISEKSEIFDDQFSVERPDGSNFTLKIRSTKLEDSAMYFCASSQDRGSYEQYFGPGTRLTVT.

This chain connects TRBV10-3 to TRBJ2-3, with D tentatively TRBD1 (6 bases). Deletions cut 10 bases from V and 5 bases from J, with 16 bases between. Germline lookup yields CDR1 ENHRY and CDR2 SYGVKD. The length of the CDR3 is 13 residues. This CDR3 reads CATQWAGEDTQYF. Written as DNA, the CDR3 is TGTGCCACCCAGTGGGCAGGGGAAGATACGCAGTATTTT.

This clone was counted ten times or more. The gene calls are TRBV6-5 and TRBJ2-1, with TRBD1 matching 7 bases. CDR1 and CDR2 from the germline V gene are MNHEY and SVGAGI. CDR3 size: 12 residues. The ends lost 0 bases at V and 12 bases at J; junction bases unmatched: 2. The CDR3 region is CASSYSTGRQFF. The CDR3 coding sequence is TGTGCCAGCAGTTACTCGACAGGGAGGCAGTTCTTC.

The chain joins TRBV30 to TRBJ2-2; 8 bases line up with TRBD1. The CDR3 spans 16 residues. In germline, CDR1 is GTSNPN, CDR2 SVGIG (reference sequence). V gave up 5 bases and J gave up 4 bases; unmatched junction bases: 12. DNA for the CDR3: TGTGCCTGGGGTAGTATTTCGACAGGGGCCACCGGGGAGCTGTTTTTT. It yields the protein CAWGSISTGATGELFF.

The chain links TRBV2 to TRBJ2-7; 7 nucleotides align to TRBD2. CDR1 SNHLY and CDR2 FYNNEI come from the germline V gene. This CDR3 spans 15 amino acids. V lost 3 bases and J lost 1; bases outside the gene matches: 6. The CDR3 nucleotides read TGTGCCAGCAGTGAGGTAGCGGGTACTTCCTACGAGCAGTACTTC. It encodes CASSEVAGTSYEQYF.

There are many counts of this clone. The rearrangement joins TRBV25-1 to TRBJ2-7, with TRBD2 identical over 11 bases. V trimming: 5 bases; J trimming: 4 bases; junction bases outside the gene matches: 10. The CDR3 totals 16 residues. The germline V gene encodes CDR1 MGHDK and CDR2 SYGVNS. The CDR3 region is CASSSTTSGIRYEQYF. CDR3 DNA: TGTGCCAGCAGTTCGACGACTAGCGGGATTCGATACGAGCAGTACTTC.

The chain joins TRBV7-7 to TRBJ1-3, with TRBD1 identical over 9 bases. J lost 0 bases, V lost 4 bases, and 10 bases had no gene match. CDR3 length equals 18 residues. Germline V lookup: CDR1 SSHAT, CDR2 FNYEAQ (reference sequence). The CDR3 DNA reads as TGTGCCAGCAGCTCGAATTCCGGGACAGGGATCTCTGGAAACACCATATATTTT. It specifies CASSSNSGTGISGNTIYF. The full variable domain, its missing parts supplied by reference TRBV7-7 and TRBJ1-3, is GAGVSQSPRYKVTKRGQDVTLRCDPISSHATLYWYQQALGQGPEFLTYFNYEAQPDKSGLPSDRFSAERPEGSISTLTIQRTEQRDSAMYRCASSSNSGTGISGNTIYFGEGSWLTVV.

This clone has just a few counts. V usage is TRBV30 and J usage is TRBJ1-1, with D uncertain. Germline V gene sequence: CDR1 GTSNPN, CDR2 SVGIG (reference sequence). The CDR3 extends over 12 amino acids. V shed 5 bases and J shed 1 base, with 8 bases lying between them. As DNA, the CDR3 is TGTGCCTGGGAGGTTAGGAACACTGAAGCTTTCTTT. Translation: CAWEVRNTEAFF.

The chain employs TRBV29-1 and TRBJ1-4; weak D call: TRBD1 (6 bases). This CDR3 is 11 amino acids long. Germline CDR1 reads SQVTM; CDR2 reads ANQGSEA. Between the trimmed V and J ends, which lost 6 bases and 8 bases, there was a span of 10 bases. The CDR3 DNA is TGCAGCGTGTATGGACAGGAAAAACTGTTTTTT. Protein: CSVYGQEKLFF.

The rearrangement uses TRBV6-5 and TRBJ2-7; 7 nucleotides match TRBD1. This CDR3 contains 13 residues. Trimming took 4 bases from V and 4 from J; bases not matched to a gene: 4. Per germline, CDR1 MNHEY and CDR2 SVGAGI. CDR3 DNA sequence: TGTGCCAGCAGTTTAACCAGGGGGTACGAGCAGTACTTC. As protein: CASSLTRGYEQYF.

This chain links TRBV7-9 with TRBJ2-7; TRBD2 agrees at 10 bases. The germline gives CDR1 SEHNR, CDR2 FQNEAQ (reference sequence). J lost 4 bases, V lost 4 bases, and 19 bases had no gene match. The CDR3 has 19 amino acids. CDR3 DNA sequence: TGTGCCAGCAGCTCATATGGGGGGCTAGCGGGAGCAAGTACTTACGAGCAGTACTTC. Its translation: CASSSYGGLAGASTYEQYF.

The CDR3 region is CASSLAGDLGELFF. CDR3 DNA: TGTGCCAGCAGCTTAGCGGGAGACCTCGGGGAGCTGTTTTTT. This sequence joins TRBV7-7 and TRBJ2-2; perhaps TRBD2 as D (5 bases). CDR1 and CDR2 (germline): SSHAT, FNYEAQ (reference sequence). The CDR3 totals 14 residues. Trimming removed 0 bases at V and 7 bases at J, with 9 bases between. The variable domain in full, with the rest retrieved from reference TRBV7-7 and TRBJ2-2, is GAGVSQSPRYKVTKRGQDVTLRCDPISSHATLYWYQQALGQGPEFLTYFNYEAQPDKSGLPSDRFSAERPEGSISTLTIQRTEQRDSAMYRCASSLAGDLGELFFGEGSRLTVL.

Worth noting for this clone: At one boundary the junction diverges from the germline segment, which might be a read error. Other DNA sequences in this sample translate to the same CDR3. The chain uses TRBV5-1 and TRBJ2-7; 10 bases map to TRBD2. This CDR3 is 14 amino acids long. The germline V gene encodes CDR1 SGHRS and CDR2 YFSETQ. As DNA, the CDR3 is TGTGCCAGCAGCTTTACTAGCGGGACCTACGAGCAGTACTTC. It translates to CASSFTSGTYEQYF.

The chain joins TRBV2 to TRBJ2-3, with TRBD1 as a possible D gene (6 bases). V gave up 2 bases and J gave up 1 base, with 7 bases separating them. CDR3 size: 14 residues. Germline-derived CDR1 and CDR2 are SNHLY and FYNNEI. CDR3 region: CASSERQGTDTQYF. The DNA of the CDR3 is TGTGCCAGCAGTGAACGACAGGGCACAGATACGCAGTATTTT.

This clone was counted only a few times. The V gene is TRBV11-2, the J gene TRBJ2-4, with 8 bases matching TRBD1. The CDR3 extends over 15 amino acids. CDR1 is SGHAT and CDR2 is FQNNGV in the germline V gene. V lost 5 bases to trimming and J lost 7 bases; unmatched junction nucleotides: 10. This CDR3 reads CASSPGQGASNIQYF. CDR3 in DNA: TGTGCCAGCAGCCCCGGCCAGGGGGCAAGTAACATTCAGTACTTC.

The chain combines TRBV28 with TRBJ1-5; D is unclear. Germline CDR1 is MDHEN and CDR2 is SYDVKM. V gave up 6 bases and J gave up 3 bases, with 21 bases separating them. The CDR3 runs 17 residues. The CDR3 coding sequence is TGTGCCAGCAGAACCGTTGCAGGAAGTGGGTCCAATCAGCCCCAGCATTTT. It codes for CASRTVAGSGSNQPQHF.

This sequence joins TRBV5-4 and TRBJ1-2; TRBD1 aligns across 8 bases. The germline V gene encodes CDR1 SGHNT and CDR2 YYREEE (reference sequence). The CDR3 is 15 amino acids. V lost 6 bases to trimming and J lost 1 base; unmatched junction nucleotides: 8. CDR3 DNA sequence: TGTGCCAGCAACTGGCAGGGGGCGTTTAACTATGGCTACACCTTC. It encodes CASNWQGAFNYGYTF. The whole variable domain, remainder taken from reference TRBV5-4 and TRBJ1-2, is ETGVTQSPTHLIKTRGQQVTLRCSSQSGHNTVSWYQQALGQGPQFIFQYYREEENGRGNFPPRFSGLQFPNYSSELNVNALELDDSALYLCASNWQGAFNYGYTFGSGTRLTVV.

The rearrangement uses TRBV2 and TRBJ1-1, with a weak D call TRBD1 (6 bases). The CDR3 length is 14 residues. The germline V and J ends were trimmed by 6 bases and 1 base, with 12 bases remaining between them. The germline V gene encodes CDR1 SNHLY and CDR2 FYNNEI. CDR3 region: CASSEQGSNTEAFF. The CDR3 DNA is TGTGCCAGCAGCGAACAGGGATCGAACACTGAAGCTTTCTTT.

The gene calls are TRBV5-8 and TRBJ2-5; TRBD1 matches at 8 bases. Germline CDR1 SGHTS, CDR2 YDEGEE. This CDR3 is 16 amino acids long. Trimming removed 3 bases from V and 5 bases from J; junction bases left unmatched: 12. Here the CDR3 reads CASSSPRQGRMETQYF. The CDR3 DNA sequence: TGTGCCAGCAGCTCCCCAAGACAGGGGAGAATGGAGACCCAGTACTTC.